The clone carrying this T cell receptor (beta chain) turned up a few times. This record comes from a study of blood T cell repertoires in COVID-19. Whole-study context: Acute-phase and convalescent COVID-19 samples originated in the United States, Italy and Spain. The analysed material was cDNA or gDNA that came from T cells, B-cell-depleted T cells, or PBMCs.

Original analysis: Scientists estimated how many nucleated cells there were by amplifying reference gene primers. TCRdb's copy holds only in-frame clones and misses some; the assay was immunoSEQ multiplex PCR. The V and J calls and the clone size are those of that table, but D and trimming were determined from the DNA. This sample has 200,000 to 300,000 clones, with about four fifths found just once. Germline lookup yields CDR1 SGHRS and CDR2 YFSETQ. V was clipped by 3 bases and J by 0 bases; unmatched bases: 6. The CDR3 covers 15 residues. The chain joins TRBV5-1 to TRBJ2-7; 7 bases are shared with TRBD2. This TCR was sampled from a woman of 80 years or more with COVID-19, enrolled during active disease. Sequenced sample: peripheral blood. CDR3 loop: CASSWAGGSSYEQYF. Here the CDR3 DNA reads TGCGCCAGCAGCTGGGCCGGGGGGAGCTCCTACGAGCAGTACTTC.